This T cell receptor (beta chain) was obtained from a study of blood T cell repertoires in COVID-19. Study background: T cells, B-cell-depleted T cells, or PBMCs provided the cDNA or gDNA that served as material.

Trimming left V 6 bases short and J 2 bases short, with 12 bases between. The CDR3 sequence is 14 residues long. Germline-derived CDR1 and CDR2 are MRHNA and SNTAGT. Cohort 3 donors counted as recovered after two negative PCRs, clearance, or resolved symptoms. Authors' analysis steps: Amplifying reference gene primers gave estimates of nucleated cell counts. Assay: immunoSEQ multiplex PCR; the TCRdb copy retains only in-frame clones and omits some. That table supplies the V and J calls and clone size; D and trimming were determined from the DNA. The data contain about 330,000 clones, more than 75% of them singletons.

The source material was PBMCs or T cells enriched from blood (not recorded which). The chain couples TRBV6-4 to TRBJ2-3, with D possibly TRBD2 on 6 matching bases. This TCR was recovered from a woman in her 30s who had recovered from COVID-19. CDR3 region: CASSPGGFTDTQYF. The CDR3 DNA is TGTGCCAGCAGCCCCGGAGGGTTCACAGATACGCAGTATTTT.